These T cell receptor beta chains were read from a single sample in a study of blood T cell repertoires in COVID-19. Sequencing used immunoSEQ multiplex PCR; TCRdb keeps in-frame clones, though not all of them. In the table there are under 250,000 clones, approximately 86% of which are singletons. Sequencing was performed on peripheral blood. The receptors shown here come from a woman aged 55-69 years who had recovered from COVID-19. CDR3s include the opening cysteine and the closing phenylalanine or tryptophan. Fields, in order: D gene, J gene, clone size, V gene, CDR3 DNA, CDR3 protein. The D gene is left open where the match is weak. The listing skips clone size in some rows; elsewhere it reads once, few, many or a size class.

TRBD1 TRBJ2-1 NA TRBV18 TGTGCCAGCTCACTTTTGACAGGGGGCTCCTACAATGAGCAGTTCTTC CASSLLTGGSYNEQFF
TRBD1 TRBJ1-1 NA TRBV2 TGTGCCAGCAGGATAGGGACAGAGAACACTGAAGCTTTCTTT CASRIGTENTEAFF
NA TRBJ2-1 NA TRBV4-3 TGCGCCAGCAGCCACGGTCCGGGTAATGAGCAGTTCTTC CASSHGPGNEQFF
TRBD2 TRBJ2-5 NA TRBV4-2 TGTGCCAGCAGCCGGTCCGGGACTAGCGAAACTGCCGAGACCCAGTACTTC CASSRSGTSETAETQYF
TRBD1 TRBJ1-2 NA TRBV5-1 TGCGCCAGCAGCCCTGGACAGGCCTATGGCTACACCTTC CASSPGQAYGYTF
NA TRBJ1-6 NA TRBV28 TGTGCCAGCACCTCGGGGGGGGTACACTCACCCCTCCACTTT CASTSGGVHSPLHF
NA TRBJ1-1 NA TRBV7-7 TGTGCTAGCTCCAGGGAGGCAAACACTGAAGCTTTCTTT CASSREANTEAFF
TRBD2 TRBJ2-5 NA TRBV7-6 TGTGCCAGCAGCTATCATGGGCGGGGGGGCCCCCAAGAGACCCAGTACTTC CASSYHGRGGPQETQYF
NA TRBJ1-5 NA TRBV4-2 TGTGCCAGCAGCCTCACAGGGAGCAATCAGCCCCAGCATTTT CASSLTGSNQPQHF
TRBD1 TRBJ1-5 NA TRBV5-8 TGTGCCAGCAGCCCAACAGGGGTCAATCAGCCCCAGCATTTT CASSPTGVNQPQHF
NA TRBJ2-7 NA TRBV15 TGTGCCACCAGCAGAGGGGACTCAATAGACTACGAGCAGTACTTC CATSRGDSIDYEQYF
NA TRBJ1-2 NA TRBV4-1 TGCGCCAGCAGCCAAAACCAGGGGCGGGCGGTGGATGGCTACACCTTC CASSQNQGRAVDGYTF
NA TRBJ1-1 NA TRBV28 TGTGCCAGGGGGCCCCCGTCTATGAACACTGAAGCTTTCTTT CARGPPSMNTEAFF
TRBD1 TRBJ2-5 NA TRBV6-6 TGTGCCAGCAGAACCGGGACAGGGGAGTCAGAGACCCAGTACTTC CASRTGTGESETQYF
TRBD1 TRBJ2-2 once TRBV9 TGTGCCAGCAGCGTAGCTTTACAGGGGATGGCCGGGGAGCTGTTTTTT CASSVALQGMAGELFF
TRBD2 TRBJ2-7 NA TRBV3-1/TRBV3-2 TGTGCCAGCAGCCCCCTAGCGGGGATCTACGAGCAGTACTTC CASSPLAGIYEQYF
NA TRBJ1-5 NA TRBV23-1 TGCGCCAGCAGTCAATACACAGGTTATAGCAATCAGCCCCAGCATTTT CASSQYTGYSNQPQHF
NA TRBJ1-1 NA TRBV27 TGTGCCAGCAGAAGGCAGGGGACTGAAGCTTTCTTT CASRRQGTEAFF
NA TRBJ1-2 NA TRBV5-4 TGTGCCAGCAGCTTCGCAGAGGAGGGGATTTATGGCTACACCTTC CASSFAEEGIYGYTF
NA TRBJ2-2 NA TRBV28 TGTGCCAGCAGTTTAATGCGAAACACCGGGGAGCTGTTTTTT CASSLMRNTGELFF